The present TCR beta chain was sequenced within a study of beta chain features in type 1 diabetes. Populations obtained by sorting all exceeded 95% purity. Broader study findings: Cells carrying high TCR expression could end up over-represented when cDNA is sequenced. Type 1 diabetes patients had TCRB CDR3s that were shorter (moderately but significantly so) in all four CD4+ subsets.

This clone has a handful of counts. The antigen is not known. The study reverse transcribed the entire isolated RNA, so it sequenced expressed TCRB transcripts. Libraries were prepared by immunoSEQ multiplex PCR; TCRdb keeps only in-frame clonotypes and omits some of them. The sample has approximately 110,000 clones, roughly 43% seen once. V was shortened by 0 bases and J by 8 bases, with 10 bases between the two germline ends. Per the germline V gene, CDR1 is SGHDN and CDR2 is FVKESK. The CDR3 sequence is 13 residues long. This chain links TRBV14 with TRBJ1-2, with unresolved D. This TCR derives from a woman aged 18-29 years in good health. The specimen sequenced was stem cell memory CD4+ T cells from blood. The DNA for the CDR3 is TGTGCCAGCAGCCAAGATATGAGGGTCGGCTACACCTTC. This translates into CASSQDMRVGYTF.